Included here is one T cell receptor (beta chain) sequence, with context. V gave up 0 bases and J gave up 7 bases, with 12 bases separating them. CDR3 length equals 15 residues. CDR1 SGHTA and CDR2 FQGNSA come from the germline V gene. The data were taken from a study of OX40 agonist ivuxolimab in advanced cancers. TCRdb's table, derived via immunoSEQ multiplex PCR, lists solely in-frame clones and lacks some. This sample has some 51,000 clones, with 75% to 90% found just once. This receptor was obtained from an adult with an advanced solid tumor such as melanoma, head and neck, liver or kidney cancer. The material was CD4+ or CD8+ T cells sorted from blood, obtained in a trial of the OX40 agonist ivuxolimab. The chain uses TRBV7-2 and TRBJ1-4; possibly TRBD1 for D (5 bases). The CDR3 nucleotides read TGTGCCAGCAGCTTAGCTTTACTGAGGGGTGAAAAACTGTTTTTT. Residues: CASSLALLRGEKLFF.